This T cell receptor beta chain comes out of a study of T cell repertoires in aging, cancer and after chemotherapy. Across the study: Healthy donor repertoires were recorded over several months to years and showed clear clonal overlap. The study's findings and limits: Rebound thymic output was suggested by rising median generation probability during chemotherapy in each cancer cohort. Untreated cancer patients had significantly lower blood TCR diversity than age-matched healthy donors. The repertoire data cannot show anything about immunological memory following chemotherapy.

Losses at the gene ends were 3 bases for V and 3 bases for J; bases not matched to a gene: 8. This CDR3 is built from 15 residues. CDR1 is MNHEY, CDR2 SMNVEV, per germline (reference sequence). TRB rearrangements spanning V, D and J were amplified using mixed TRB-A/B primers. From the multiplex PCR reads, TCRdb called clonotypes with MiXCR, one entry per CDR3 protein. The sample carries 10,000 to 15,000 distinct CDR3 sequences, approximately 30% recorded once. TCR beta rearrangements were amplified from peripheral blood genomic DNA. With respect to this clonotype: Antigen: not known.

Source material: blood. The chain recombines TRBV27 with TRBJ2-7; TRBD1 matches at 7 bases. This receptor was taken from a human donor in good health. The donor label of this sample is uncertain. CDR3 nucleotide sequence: TGTGCCAGCAGTTTGTTAGGGGGCGATAGCTACGAGCAGTACTTC. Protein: CASSLLGGDSYEQYF.